This T cell receptor beta chain was identified in a study of blood T cells in healthy people across ages. Using a J-beta primer mix together with a sample-barcoded 5' primer, a second PCR was run for about 7 to 12 cycles. Each cDNA molecule carried a tag from a template-switch adaptor that contained 12 random nucleotides. TCRdb used MiXCR to reprocess the 5' RACE reads, holding one entry per CDR3 protein. Of approximately 1.5 million distinct CDR3 sequences detected, around 35% appear once; the ten largest clones hold around 11%. Germline V gene sequence: CDR1 LGHNA, CDR2 YNFKEQ. The CDR3 covers 18 residues. V was cut by 4 bases and J by 2 bases, with 23 bases left in between.

The TCR comes from a woman in her 30s in good health. The sequenced sample was blood. The chain recombines TRBV4-2 with TRBJ1-1, with D hard to call. CDR3 nucleotides: TGTGCCAGCAGCCCTGGAAAAGGCGGACTAGTGATAAACACTGAAGCTTTCTTT. It encodes CASSPGKGGLVINTEAFF.